The next 8 T cell receptor beta chains were all read from a single sample in a study of T cell responses to AZD1222 COVID-19 vaccine. The repertoire was sequenced with immunoSEQ multiplex PCR; TCRdb's copy has only in-frame clones and lacks some. The table has about 120,000 clones, 94% seen once. Specimen: peripheral blood, collected 28 days after the second AZD1222 dose. These receptors were taken from an adult who received the AZD1222 COVID-19 vaccine.

This sequence joins TRBV9 and TRBJ1-1; perhaps TRBD1 as D (5 bases). In germline, CDR1 is SGDLS, CDR2 YYNGEE. With 10 bases removed from V and 4 bases from J, the gap between germline ends came to 17 bases. This CDR3 comprises 13 residues. CDR3 in amino acids: CAGSGGVGTEAFF. CDR3 sequence (DNA): TGTGCCGGTTCCGGAGGGGTTGGCACTGAAGCTTTCTTT.

V and J are TRBV12-3 or TRBV12-4 and TRBJ1-1; 7 nucleotides agree with TRBD1. J was trimmed by 11 bases and V by 7 bases; bases with no gene match: 13. CDR3 length: 13 residues. The chain's CDR3 is CASTSGQEGWAFF. The CDR3 DNA reads TGTGCCAGCACCTCCGGACAGGAGGGATGGGCTTTCTTT.

The gene calls are TRBV30 and TRBJ2-1; D possibly corresponds to TRBD1 (6 bases). CDR3 length: 11 residues. From germline, CDR1 is GTSNPN and CDR2 SVGIG (reference sequence). Trimming shortened V by 8 bases and J by 10 bases, and 15 bases separated the two germline ends. CDR3 nucleotides: TGTGCCAGGGGGTCCGCTTCGGAGCAGTTCTTC. Translating it yields CARGSASEQFF.

The chain recombines TRBV6-1 with TRBJ2-7; the D gene is possibly TRBD1 (5 bases). Germline CDR1 is MNHNS and CDR2 is SASEGT. V lost 4 bases and J 1 base, leaving 17 bases between the germline ends. The CDR3 is made up of 16 amino acids. CDR3 amino acids: CASSGAGHSWSYEQYF. The CDR3 region has the DNA TGTGCCAGCAGTGGTGCCGGACATTCATGGTCCTACGAGCAGTACTTC.

This chain connects TRBV15 to TRBJ2-5; 7 bases agree with TRBD1. Trimming removed 3 bases from V and 1 base from J; junction bases left unmatched: 8. CDR3 length equals 16 residues. The germline gives CDR1 LNHNV, CDR2 YYDKDF (reference sequence). The CDR3, as DNA: TGTGCCACCAGCAGCCGACTGGGACAGAGCCAAGAGACCCAGTACTTC. Translated: CATSSRLGQSQETQYF.

The chain couples TRBV12-3 or TRBV12-4 to TRBJ2-7, with D maybe TRBD2 (6 bases). Trimming cost V 6 bases and J 3 bases, with 12 bases left between them. This CDR3 spans 13 amino acids. The CDR3 reads CASSEGLNYEQYF. Here the CDR3 DNA reads TGTGCCAGCAGCGAGGGACTCAACTACGAGCAGTACTTC.

V is TRBV11-3 and J is TRBJ2-3; D may be TRBD2 (5 bases). This CDR3 is built from 12 residues. The germline CDR1 and CDR2 sequences are SGHNT and YENEEA. The ends were cut back, 5 bases at V and 4 bases at J, with 7 bases in the middle. Here the CDR3 reads CASSQAADTQYF. CDR3 DNA sequence: TGTGCCAGCAGCCAAGCGGCAGATACGCAGTATTTT.

The rearrangement links TRBV29-1 to TRBJ1-2; no reliable D call. V gave up 6 bases and J gave up 3 bases, with 17 bases separating them. CDR1 and CDR2 (germline): SQVTM, ANQGSEA. This CDR3 contains 14 residues. CDR3 in amino acids: CSVKERRVDYGYTF. CDR3 bases: TGCAGCGTCAAGGAACGGCGAGTCGACTATGGCTACACCTTC.